Listed here are 13 T cell receptor beta chains from one sample, sequenced in a study of blood T cell repertoires in COVID-19. The table came from immunoSEQ multiplex PCR; TCRdb's copy has only in-frame clones and leaves some out. Among roughly 70,000 clones listed, about 88% were seen once. Source material: peripheral blood. Every receptor here comes from a man older than 75 with acute or convalescent COVID-19.

The rearrangement links TRBV5-4 to TRBJ1-2; TRBD1 might be the D (6 bases). V lost 2 bases to trimming and J lost 3 bases, with 17 bases between them. The CDR3 loop spans 16 amino acids. The germline V gene has CDR1 SGHNT and CDR2 YYREEE (reference sequence). CDR3 amino acids: CASSLGGSVMYYGYTF. The DNA of the CDR3 is TGTGCCAGCAGCTTAGGGGGATCGGTAATGTACTATGGCTACACCTTC.

The gene calls are TRBV25-1 and TRBJ2-2; weak D call: TRBD2 (5 bases). This CDR3 spans 14 amino acids. V lost 5 bases, J lost 5 bases, and 12 bases lay in between. Germline V gene data show CDR1 as MGHDK and CDR2 as SYGVNS. The CDR3 nucleotides are TGTGCCAGCAGTTCCCAAGGAGGTACCGGGGAGCTGTTTTTT. Its translation: CASSSQGGTGELFF.

V and J are TRBV7-2 and TRBJ2-1; 10 bases match TRBD2. Germline V gene data show CDR1 as SGHTA and CDR2 as FQGNSA. The CDR3 loop spans 16 amino acids. After removal of 0 bases from V and 4 bases from J, the junction contained 3 bases not matched to a gene. CDR3 in DNA: TGTGCCAGCAGCTTAGCGGGTAGCGGGAGGTACAATGAGCAGTTCTTC. It encodes CASSLAGSGRYNEQFF.

V is TRBV2 and J is TRBJ2-7, with D tentatively TRBD1 (6 bases). Germline V CDR1 and CDR2: SNHLY, FYNNEI. There are 12 residues in the CDR3. CDR3 nucleotides: TGTGCGTCGAGACAGGAGTCCTACGAGCAGTACTTC. This sequence encodes CASRQESYEQYF.

The genes are TRBV5-1 and TRBJ1-1, with D maybe TRBD1 (6 bases). The CDR3 is 13 residues long. Germline V gene sequence: CDR1 SGHRS, CDR2 YFSETQ. The germline V and J ends were trimmed by 4 bases and 1 base, with 8 bases remaining between them. In DNA, the CDR3 is TGCGCCAGCAGCACGGGACAGAACACTGAAGCTTTCTTT. This translates into CASSTGQNTEAFF.

The chain's CDR3 is CASSSRQGLSGNTIYF. CDR3 bases: TGTGCCAGCAGCTCCCGACAGGGCCTCTCTGGAAACACCATATATTTT. V gene TRBV4-2 combines with J gene TRBJ1-3; 7 bases align to TRBD1. This CDR3 has 16 residues. Trimming cost V 5 bases and J 0 bases; bases outside gene matches: 7. Germline V gene lookup returns CDR1 LGHNA and CDR2 YNFKEQ.

J is TRBJ2-2 and V is TRBV7-3; maybe TRBD1 (6 bases). The germline V and J ends were trimmed by 2 bases and 3 bases, with 10 bases remaining between them. The CDR3 has 15 amino acids. Germline CDR1 reads SGHTA; CDR2 reads FQGTGA. CDR3 DNA sequence: TGTGCCAGCAGCTTACGGCAGGGGCACACCGGGGAGCTGTTTTTT. Encoded protein: CASSLRQGHTGELFF.

The chain carries TRBV29-1 and TRBJ2-5; D uncertain. CDR3 size: 15 residues. Germline V gives CDR1 SQVTM, CDR2 ANQGSEA. Trimming removed 4 bases at V and 1 base at J, with 16 bases between. CDR3 protein: CSVVPWMESQETQYF. For the CDR3, the DNA is TGCAGCGTTGTCCCCTGGATGGAGTCCCAAGAGACCCAGTACTTC.

This rearrangement joins TRBV20-1 to TRBJ2-1, with D possibly TRBD2 on 6 matching bases. The length of the CDR3 is 15 residues. Germline lookup yields CDR1 DFQATT and CDR2 SNEGSKA (reference sequence). V was cut by 3 bases and J by 0 bases, with 12 bases left in between. CDR3 sequence reads: CSASDLRGSYNEQFF. The CDR3 DNA is TGCAGTGCTAGTGATCTGCGGGGCTCCTACAATGAGCAGTTCTTC.

The V gene is TRBV2, the J gene TRBJ1-2, with TRBD1 identical over 10 bases. Germline V gene data show CDR1 as SNHLY and CDR2 as FYNNEI. The V and J ends lost 6 bases and 3 bases, in that order; junction bases with no gene match: 4. The CDR3 length is 14 residues. CDR3 loop: CASSRQGADYGYTF. CDR3 DNA sequence: TGTGCCAGCAGCCGACAGGGGGCGGACTATGGCTACACCTTC.

V and J are TRBV6-5 and TRBJ2-7, with 7 positions matching TRBD2. Germline V CDR1 and CDR2: MNHEY, SVGAGI. The CDR3 consists of 15 residues. With V trimmed by 2 bases and J by 4 bases, 8 bases remained unmatched. The CDR3 region is CASSYLGGAGYEQYF. As DNA, the CDR3 is TGTGCCAGCAGTTACCTCGGGGGAGCGGGATACGAGCAGTACTTC.

This chain connects TRBV3-1 (or the pseudogene TRBV3-2) to TRBJ1-2; TRBD1 matches 7 bases. This CDR3 spans 16 amino acids. With 1 base clipped from V and 6 bases from J, the junction kept 11 bases outside the gene matches. CDR1 is LGHDT and CDR2 is YNNKEL in the germline V gene (reference sequence). CDR3 protein: CASSQVPSGGINGYTF. The CDR3, as DNA: TGTGCCAGCAGCCAAGTTCCTTCAGGGGGGATAAATGGCTACACCTTC.

In this sample, this clone turned up a few times. The V and J genes are TRBV19 and TRBJ1-1; D gene ambiguous. CDR1 and CDR2 from the germline V gene are LNHDA and SQIVND (reference sequence). The CDR3 runs 14 residues. The V and J ends lost 6 bases and 3 bases respectively, with 14 bases between them. The CDR3 region has the DNA TGTGCCAGTAGCATGAGAGTATCCTACACTGAAGCTTTCTTT. Translating gives CASSMRVSYTEAFF.